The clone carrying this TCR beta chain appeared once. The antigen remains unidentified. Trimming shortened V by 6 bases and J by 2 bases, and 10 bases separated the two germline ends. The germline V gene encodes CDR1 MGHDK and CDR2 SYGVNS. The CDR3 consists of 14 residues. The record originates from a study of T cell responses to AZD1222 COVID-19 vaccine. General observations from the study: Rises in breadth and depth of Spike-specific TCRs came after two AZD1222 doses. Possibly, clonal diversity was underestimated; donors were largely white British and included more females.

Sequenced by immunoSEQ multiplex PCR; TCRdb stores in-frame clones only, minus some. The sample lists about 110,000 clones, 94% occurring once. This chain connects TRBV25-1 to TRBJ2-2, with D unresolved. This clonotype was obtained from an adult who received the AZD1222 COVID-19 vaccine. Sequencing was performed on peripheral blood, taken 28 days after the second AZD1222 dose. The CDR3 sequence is CASSRWDNTGELFF. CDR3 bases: TGTGCCAGCAGCAGGTGGGATAACACCGGGGAGCTGTTTTTT.